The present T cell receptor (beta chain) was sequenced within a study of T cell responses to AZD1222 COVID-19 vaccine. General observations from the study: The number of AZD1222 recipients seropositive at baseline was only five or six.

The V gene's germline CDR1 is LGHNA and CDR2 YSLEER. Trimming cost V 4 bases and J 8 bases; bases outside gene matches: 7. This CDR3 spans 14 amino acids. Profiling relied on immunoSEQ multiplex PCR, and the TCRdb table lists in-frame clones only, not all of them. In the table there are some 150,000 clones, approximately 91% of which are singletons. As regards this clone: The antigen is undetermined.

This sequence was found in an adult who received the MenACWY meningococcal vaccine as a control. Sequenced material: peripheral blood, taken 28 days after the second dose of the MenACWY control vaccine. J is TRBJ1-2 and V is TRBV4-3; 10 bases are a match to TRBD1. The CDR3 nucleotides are TGCGCCAGCAGCCGCCTGGCGACAGGGGGCGGCTACACCTTC. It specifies CASSRLATGGGYTF.